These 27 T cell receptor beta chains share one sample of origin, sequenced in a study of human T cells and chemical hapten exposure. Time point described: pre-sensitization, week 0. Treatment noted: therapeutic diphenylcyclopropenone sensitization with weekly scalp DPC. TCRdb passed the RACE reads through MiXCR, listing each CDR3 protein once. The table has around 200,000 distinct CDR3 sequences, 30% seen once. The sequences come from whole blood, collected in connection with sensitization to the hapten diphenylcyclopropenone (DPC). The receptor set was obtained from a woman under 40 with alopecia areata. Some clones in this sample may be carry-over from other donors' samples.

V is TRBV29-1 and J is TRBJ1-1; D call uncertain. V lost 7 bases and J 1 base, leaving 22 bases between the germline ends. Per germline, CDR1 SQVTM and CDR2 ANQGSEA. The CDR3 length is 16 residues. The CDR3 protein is CSAAVGINLQNTEAFF. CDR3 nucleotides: TGCAGCGCGGCCGTGGGGATAAACCTTCAGAACACTGAAGCTTTCTTT.

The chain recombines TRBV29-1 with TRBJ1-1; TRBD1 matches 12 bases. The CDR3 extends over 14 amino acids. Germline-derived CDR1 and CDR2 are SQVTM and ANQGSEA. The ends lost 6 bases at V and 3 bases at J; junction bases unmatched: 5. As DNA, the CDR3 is TGCAGCGTGAGGGACAGGGGGCGCGACACTGAAGCTTTCTTT. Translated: CSVRDRGRDTEAFF.

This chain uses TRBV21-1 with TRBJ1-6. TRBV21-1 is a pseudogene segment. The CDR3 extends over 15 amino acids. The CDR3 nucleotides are TGTGCCAGCAGCAAAGGAACAGAGCCCAATTCACCCCTCCACTTT. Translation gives CASSKGTEPNSPLHF.

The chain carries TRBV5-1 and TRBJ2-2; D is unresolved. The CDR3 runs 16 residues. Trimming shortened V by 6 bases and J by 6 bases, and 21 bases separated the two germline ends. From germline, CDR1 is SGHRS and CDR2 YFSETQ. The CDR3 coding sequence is TGCGCCAGCAACCTCGGGTCCTCAGGAAGAGCCGGGGAGCTGTTTTTT. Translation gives CASNLGSSGRAGELFF.

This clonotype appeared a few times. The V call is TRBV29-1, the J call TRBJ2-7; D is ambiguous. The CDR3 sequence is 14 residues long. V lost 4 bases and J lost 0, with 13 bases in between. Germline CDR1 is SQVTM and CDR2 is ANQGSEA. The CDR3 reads CSVVRHSNSYEQYF. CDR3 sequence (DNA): TGCAGCGTTGTTAGACACTCTAACTCCTACGAGCAGTACTTC.

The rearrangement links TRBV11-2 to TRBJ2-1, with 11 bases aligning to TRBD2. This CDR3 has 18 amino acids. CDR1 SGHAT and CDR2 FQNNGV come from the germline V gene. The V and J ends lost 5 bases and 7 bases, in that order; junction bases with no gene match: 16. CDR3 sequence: CASSLDTSGGRRGNEQFF. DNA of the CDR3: TGTGCCAGCAGCCTGGATACTAGCGGGGGCCGCCGAGGGAATGAGCAGTTCTTC.

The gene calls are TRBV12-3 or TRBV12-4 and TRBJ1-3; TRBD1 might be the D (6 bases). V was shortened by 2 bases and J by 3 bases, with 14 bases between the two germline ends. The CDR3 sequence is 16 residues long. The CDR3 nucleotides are TGTGCCAGCAGTTTACTTATTGCGGACAGTGGAAACACCATATATTTT. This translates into CASSLLIADSGNTIYF.

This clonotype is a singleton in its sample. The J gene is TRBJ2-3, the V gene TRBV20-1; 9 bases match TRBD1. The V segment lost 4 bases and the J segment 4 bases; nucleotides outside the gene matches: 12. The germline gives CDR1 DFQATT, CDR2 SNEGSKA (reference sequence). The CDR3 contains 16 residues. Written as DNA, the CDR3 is TGCAGTGCTAATACCCGGGACAGGGAGGCGGCAGATACGCAGTATTTT. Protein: CSANTRDREAADTQYF.

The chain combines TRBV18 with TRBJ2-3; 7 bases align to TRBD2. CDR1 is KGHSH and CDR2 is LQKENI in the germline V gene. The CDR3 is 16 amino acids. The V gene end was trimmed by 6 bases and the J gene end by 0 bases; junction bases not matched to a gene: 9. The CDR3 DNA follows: TGTGCCAGCTCCTTCTGGACGGGAGGTAGCACAGATACGCAGTATTTT. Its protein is CASSFWTGGSTDTQYF.

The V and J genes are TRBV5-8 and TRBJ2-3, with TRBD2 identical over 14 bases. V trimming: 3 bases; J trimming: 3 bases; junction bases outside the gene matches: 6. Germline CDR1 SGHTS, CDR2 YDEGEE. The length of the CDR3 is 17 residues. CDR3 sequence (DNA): TGTGCCAGCAGCTCCGGGACTAGCGGGAGATCAACAGATACGCAGTATTTT. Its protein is CASSSGTSGRSTDTQYF.

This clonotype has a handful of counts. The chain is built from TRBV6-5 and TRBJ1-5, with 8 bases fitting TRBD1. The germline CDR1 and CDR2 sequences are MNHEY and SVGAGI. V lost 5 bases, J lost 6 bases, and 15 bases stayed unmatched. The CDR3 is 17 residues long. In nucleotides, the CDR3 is TGTGCCAGCAGTCCTCAAGGACAGGGTTTGGGTAGTCAGCCCCAGCATTTT. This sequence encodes CASSPQGQGLGSQPQHF.

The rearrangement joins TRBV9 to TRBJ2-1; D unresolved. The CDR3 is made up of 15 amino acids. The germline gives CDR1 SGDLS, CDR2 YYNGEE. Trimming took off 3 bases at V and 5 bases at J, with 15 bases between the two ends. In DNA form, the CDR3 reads TGTGCCAGCAGCGCCGTAGGCCAGACACACAATGAGCAGTTCTTC. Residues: CASSAVGQTHNEQFF.

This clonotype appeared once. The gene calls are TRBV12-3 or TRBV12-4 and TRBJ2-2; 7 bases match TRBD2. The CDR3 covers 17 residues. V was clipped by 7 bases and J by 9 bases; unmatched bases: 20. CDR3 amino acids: CASIYASGPLRIRELFF. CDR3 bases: TGTGCCAGCATCTATGCTAGCGGCCCCCTCCGGATCAGGGAGCTGTTTTTT.

The CDR3 is CASKERPPTDTQYF. CDR3 sequence (DNA): TGTGCCAGCAAAGAGCGTCCTCCCACAGATACGCAGTATTTT. The V gene is TRBV2, the J gene TRBJ2-3; D ambiguous. Trimming pared 7 bases from V and 2 bases from J, leaving 13 bases between. The CDR3 length is 14 residues. Germline V CDR1 and CDR2: SNHLY, FYNNEI.

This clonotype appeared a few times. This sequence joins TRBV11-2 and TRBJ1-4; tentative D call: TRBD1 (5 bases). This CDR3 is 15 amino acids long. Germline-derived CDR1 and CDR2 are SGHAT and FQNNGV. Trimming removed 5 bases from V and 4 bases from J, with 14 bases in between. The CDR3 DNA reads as TGTGCCAGCAGCGGGATGAGGGGCGGTAATGAAAAACTGTTTTTT. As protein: CASSGMRGGNEKLFF.

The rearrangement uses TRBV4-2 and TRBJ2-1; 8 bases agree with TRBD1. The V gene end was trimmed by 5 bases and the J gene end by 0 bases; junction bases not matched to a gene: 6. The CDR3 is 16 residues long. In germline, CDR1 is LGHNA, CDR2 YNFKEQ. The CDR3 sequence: CASSRTGTGSYNEQFF. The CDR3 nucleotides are TGTGCCAGCAGCAGGACGGGGACAGGCTCCTACAATGAGCAGTTCTTC.

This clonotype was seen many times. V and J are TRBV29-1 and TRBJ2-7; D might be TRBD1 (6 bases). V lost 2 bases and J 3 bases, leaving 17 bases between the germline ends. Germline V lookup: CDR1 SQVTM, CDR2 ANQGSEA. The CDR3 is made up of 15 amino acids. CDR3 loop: CSVETGSPPRYEQYF. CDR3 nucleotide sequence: TGCAGCGTTGAAACAGGGTCCCCCCCCCGCTACGAGCAGTACTTC.

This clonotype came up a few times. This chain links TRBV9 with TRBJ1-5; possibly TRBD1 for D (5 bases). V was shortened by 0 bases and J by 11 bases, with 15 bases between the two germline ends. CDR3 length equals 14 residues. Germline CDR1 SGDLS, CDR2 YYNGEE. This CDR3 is CASSVVADGTAQHF. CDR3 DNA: TGTGCCAGCAGCGTAGTGGCAGACGGGACGGCCCAGCATTTT.

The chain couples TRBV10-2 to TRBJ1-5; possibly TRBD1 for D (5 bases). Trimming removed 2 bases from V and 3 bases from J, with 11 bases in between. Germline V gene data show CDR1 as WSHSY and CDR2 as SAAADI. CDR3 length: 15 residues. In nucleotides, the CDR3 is TGCGCCAGCAGTGAGGCGGGGGGTCCCAATCAGCCCCAGCATTTT. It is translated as CASSEAGGPNQPQHF.

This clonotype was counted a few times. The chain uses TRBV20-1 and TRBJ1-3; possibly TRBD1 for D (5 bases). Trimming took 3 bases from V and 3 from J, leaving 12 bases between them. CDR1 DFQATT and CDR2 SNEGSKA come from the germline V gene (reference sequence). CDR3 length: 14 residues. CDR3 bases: TGCAGTGCTAGGACCCCTCAGGGTGGAAACACCATATATTTT. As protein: CSARTPQGGNTIYF.

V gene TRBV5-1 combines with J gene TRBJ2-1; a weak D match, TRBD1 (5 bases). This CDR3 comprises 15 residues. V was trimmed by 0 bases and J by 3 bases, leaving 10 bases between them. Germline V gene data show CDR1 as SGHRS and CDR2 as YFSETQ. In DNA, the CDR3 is TGCGCCAGCAGCTTGGAAGTAGGGGTCTACAATGAGCAGTTCTTC. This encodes CASSLEVGVYNEQFF.

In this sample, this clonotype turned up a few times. The CDR3: CASSEPGQGSTEAFF. The CDR3 bases are TGCGCCAGCAGTGAGCCAGGACAGGGGAGTACTGAAGCTTTCTTT. The genes are TRBV10-2 and TRBJ1-1, with 9 bases aligning to TRBD1. From germline, CDR1 is WSHSY and CDR2 SAAADI. The CDR3 is 15 amino acids. The J segment lost 5 bases and the V segment lost 2 bases, leaving 6 bases of the junction unmatched.

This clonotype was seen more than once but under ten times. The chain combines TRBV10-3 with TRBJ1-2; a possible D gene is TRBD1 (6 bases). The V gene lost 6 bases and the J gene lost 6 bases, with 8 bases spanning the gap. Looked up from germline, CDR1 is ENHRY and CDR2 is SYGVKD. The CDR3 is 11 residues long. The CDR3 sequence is CAIRTGNGYTF. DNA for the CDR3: TGTGCCATCAGAACAGGGAATGGCTACACCTTC.

The CDR3 loop reads CSVRQGGTGSAFF. CDR3 DNA sequence: TGCAGCGTCAGACAAGGGGGGACAGGGAGCGCTTTCTTT. The V and J genes are TRBV29-1 and TRBJ1-1; 9 positions agree with TRBD1. The V gene end was trimmed by 6 bases and the J gene end by 11 bases; junction bases not matched to a gene: 13. From germline, CDR1 is SQVTM and CDR2 ANQGSEA. This CDR3 has 13 residues.

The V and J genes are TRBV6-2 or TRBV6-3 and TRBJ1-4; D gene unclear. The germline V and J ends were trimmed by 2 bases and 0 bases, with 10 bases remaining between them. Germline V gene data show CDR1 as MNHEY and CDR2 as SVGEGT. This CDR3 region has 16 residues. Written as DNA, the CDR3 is TGTGCCAGCAGTTACAGGAGCATCGCAACTAATGAAAAACTGTTTTTT. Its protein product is CASSYRSIATNEKLFF.

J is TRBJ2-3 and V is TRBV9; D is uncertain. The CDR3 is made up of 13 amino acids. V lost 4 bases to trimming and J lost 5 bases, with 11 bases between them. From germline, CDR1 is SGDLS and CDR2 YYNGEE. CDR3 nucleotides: TGTGCCAGCAGCCTATCCCCCGGAGATACGCAGTATTTT. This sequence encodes CASSLSPGDTQYF.

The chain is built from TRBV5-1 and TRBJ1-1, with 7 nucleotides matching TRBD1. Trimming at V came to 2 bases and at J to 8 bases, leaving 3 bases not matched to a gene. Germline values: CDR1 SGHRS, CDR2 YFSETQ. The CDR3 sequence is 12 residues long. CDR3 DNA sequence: TGCGCCAGCAGCTTACAGGGGCCCGAAGCTTTCTTT. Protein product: CASSLQGPEAFF.